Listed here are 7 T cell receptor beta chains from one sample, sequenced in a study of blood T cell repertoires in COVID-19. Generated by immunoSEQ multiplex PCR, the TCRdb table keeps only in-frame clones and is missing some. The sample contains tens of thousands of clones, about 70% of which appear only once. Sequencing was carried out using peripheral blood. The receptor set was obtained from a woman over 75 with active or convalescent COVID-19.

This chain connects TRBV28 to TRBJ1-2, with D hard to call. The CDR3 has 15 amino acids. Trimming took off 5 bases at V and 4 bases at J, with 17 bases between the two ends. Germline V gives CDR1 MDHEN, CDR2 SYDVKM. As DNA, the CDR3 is TGTGCCAGCAGTACCCCCACAGCAAGCAGCTATGGCTACACCTTC. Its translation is CASSTPTASSYGYTF.

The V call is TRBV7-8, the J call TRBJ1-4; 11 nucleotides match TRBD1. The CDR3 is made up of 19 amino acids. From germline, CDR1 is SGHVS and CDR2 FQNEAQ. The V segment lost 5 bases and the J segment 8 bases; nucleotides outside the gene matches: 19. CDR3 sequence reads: CASSPRTGGERRFKEKLFF. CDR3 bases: TGTGCCAGCAGCCCACGGACAGGGGGCGAACGTCGTTTCAAAGAAAAACTGTTTTTT.

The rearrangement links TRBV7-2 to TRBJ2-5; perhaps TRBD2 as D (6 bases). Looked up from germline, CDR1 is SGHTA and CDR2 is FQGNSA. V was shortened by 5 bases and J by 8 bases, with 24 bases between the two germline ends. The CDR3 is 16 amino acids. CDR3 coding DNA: TGTGCCAGCAGCGCAACAGGTGGAGGGCCCCAGGGAACCCAGTACTTC. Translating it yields CASSATGGGPQGTQYF.

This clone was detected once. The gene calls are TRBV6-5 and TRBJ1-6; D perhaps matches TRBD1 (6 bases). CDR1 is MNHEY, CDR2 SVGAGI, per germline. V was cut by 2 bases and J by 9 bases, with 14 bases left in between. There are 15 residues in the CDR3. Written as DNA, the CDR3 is TGTGCCAGCAGTTACCACACAGGGAGGGGTTCACCCCTCCACTTT. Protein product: CASSYHTGRGSPLHF.

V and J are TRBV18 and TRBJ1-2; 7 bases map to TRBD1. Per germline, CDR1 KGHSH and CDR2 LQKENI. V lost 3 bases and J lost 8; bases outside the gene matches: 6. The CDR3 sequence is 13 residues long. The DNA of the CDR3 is TGTGCCAGCTCACCGGCGCAGGGGGAAGGCTACACCTTC. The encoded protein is CASSPAQGEGYTF.

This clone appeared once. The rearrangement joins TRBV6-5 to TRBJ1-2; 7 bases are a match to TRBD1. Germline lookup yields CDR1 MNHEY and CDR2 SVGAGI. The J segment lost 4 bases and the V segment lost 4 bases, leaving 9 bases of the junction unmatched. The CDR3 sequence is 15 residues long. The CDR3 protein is CASSFDREVSYGYTF. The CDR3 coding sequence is TGTGCCAGCAGTTTTGACAGGGAAGTATCCTATGGCTACACCTTC.

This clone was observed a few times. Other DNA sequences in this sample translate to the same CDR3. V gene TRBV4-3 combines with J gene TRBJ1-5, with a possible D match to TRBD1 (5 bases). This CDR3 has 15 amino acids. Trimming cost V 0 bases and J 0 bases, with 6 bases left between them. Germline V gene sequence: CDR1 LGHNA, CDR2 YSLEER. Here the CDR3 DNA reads TGCGCCAGCAGCCAAGACAGGGATAGCAATCAGCCCCAGCATTTT. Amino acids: CASSQDRDSNQPQHF.